This TCR beta chain derives from a study of neurological immune-mediated disorders. It was by 5'RACE with 10-nucleotide random UMIs that the cDNA was made. TCRdb passed the 5' RACE reads through MiXCR, listing each CDR3 protein once. Here the sample spans approximately 46,000 distinct CDR3 sequences, 10% being singletons. Germline V gene data show CDR1 as SQVTM and CDR2 as ANQGSEA. V was clipped by 7 bases and J by 7 bases; unmatched bases: 13. CDR3 length equals 14 residues. To note about this clonotype: As yet, its antigen is unknown.

The starting material, 2 million PBMCs stored at -80 C, gave rise to the unsorted libraries. Study-wide results and limits: HTLV-1-associated myelopathy led in TCR clonal expansion, while multiple sclerosis ranked lowest, below healthy controls.

The sequence was obtained from a man aged 70-80 years with HTLV-1-associated myelopathy (HAM/TSP). The sample comprised PBMCs. This sequence joins TRBV29-1 and TRBJ1-2; 9 bases are a match to TRBD1. The CDR3 DNA reads as TGCAGCGCTGACGACAGGGGGAGATCGGGTGGCTACACCTTC. Its protein is CSADDRGRSGGYTF.